Presented here are 6 T cell receptor beta chains from one specimen sequenced in a study of T cells in Graves' hyperthyroidism and ophthalmopathy (dated by TCRdb to the late 2010s). The library was produced with multiplex PCR. Sequencing was performed on an Illumina HiSeq 2000. Amplification of TCR beta CDR3 regions was carried out from RNA transcripts. A first-round RT-PCR of the TCR CDR3 used the HTBI primer set with the Qiagen OneStep RT-PCR kit. TCRdb trimmed the raw reads at Q25, called clones with MiXCR and kept productive beta chains. Merged by CDR3 protein, the rows form single entries marked with the most common genes and DNA. This sample comprises some 250,000 distinct CDR3 sequences, roughly 14% of them detected only once. The top ten hold 13% of the sample. The sample taken for sequencing was blood. Receptors originate from a woman aged 40 to 50 with Graves' hyperthyroidism that later progressed to Graves' ophthalmopathy.

This clonotype was seen repeatedly, ten times or more. The chain carries TRBV2 and TRBJ1-5, with TRBD1 as a possible D gene (6 bases). CDR1 and CDR2 from the germline V gene are SNHLY and FYNNEI. The CDR3 contains 15 residues. V shed 4 bases and J shed 1 base, with 11 bases lying between them. CDR3 protein: CASSGQGLSNQPQHF. The CDR3 region has the DNA TGTGCCAGCAGTGGGCAGGGGCTGAGCAATCAGCCCCAGCATTTT.

The sample holds many counts of this clonotype. V gene TRBV5-8 combines with J gene TRBJ2-5, with D uncertain. Germline values: CDR1 SGHTS, CDR2 YDEGEE. V lost 1 base to trimming and J lost 1 base, with 5 bases between them. CDR3 size: 13 residues. The CDR3 spells CASSLLLQETQYF. The DNA for the CDR3 is TGTGCCAGCAGCTTGTTGCTCCAAGAGACCCAGTACTTC.

The count of this clonotype is one. The V call is TRBV30, the J call TRBJ1-1; D is unresolved. The CDR3 runs 14 residues. CDR1 and CDR2 from the germline V gene are GTSNPN and SVGIG (reference sequence). The V and J ends lost 7 bases and 0 bases respectively, with 15 bases between them. The CDR3 here is CAFLRVRMNTEAFF. CDR3 DNA: TGTGCCTTCCTTCGGGTAAGAATGAACACTGAAGCTTTCTTT. Full variable domain (outside the CDR3, taken from reference TRBV30 and TRBJ1-1): SQTIHQWPATLVQPVGSPLSLECTVEGTSNPNLYWYRQAAGRGLQLLFYSVGIGQISSEVPQNLSASRPQDRQFILSSKKLLLSDSGFYLCAFLRVRMNTEAFFGQGTRLTVV.

This clonotype was recorded at least ten times. CDR3: CASSSHRLASGNEQFF. CDR3 sequence (DNA): TGTGCCAGCAGTTCACACCGGCTAGCGAGCGGTAATGAGCAGTTCTTC. The chain recombines TRBV28 with TRBJ2-1; D possibly corresponds to TRBD2 (6 bases). Trimming stripped 4 bases from V and 7 bases from J, with 20 bases between. The CDR3 has 16 residues. CDR1 is MDHEN and CDR2 is SYDVKM in the germline V gene.

This clonotype appeared many times. The genes are TRBV20-1 and TRBJ2-3, with D possibly being TRBD1 (6 bases). Between the trimmed V and J ends, which lost 2 bases and 2 bases, there was a span of 11 bases. This CDR3 has 14 residues. CDR1 DFQATT and CDR2 SNEGSKA come from the germline V gene (reference sequence). CDR3 region: CSARTGSPTDTQYF. CDR3 DNA: TGCAGTGCTAGAACAGGGAGCCCCACAGATACGCAGTATTTT.

This clonotype was found many times. This rearrangement joins TRBV5-4 to TRBJ2-3, with 12 bases fitting TRBD2. With V trimmed by 3 bases and J by 4 bases, 6 bases remained unmatched. The CDR3 loop spans 16 amino acids. The germline V gene encodes CDR1 SGHNT and CDR2 YYREEE (reference sequence). As DNA, the CDR3 is TGTGCCAGCAGCTCTTGGACTAGCGGGAATTCAGATACGCAGTATTTT. Translation: CASSSWTSGNSDTQYF.